This T cell receptor beta chain was recovered during a study of regulatory T cells in long-lasting Graves disease. This clonotype was recorded a few times. For TCR beta, libraries came from iRepertoire HTBI primers and Arm-PCR of CDR3 regions. In TCRdb, the multiplex PCR reads were re-called with MiXCR into one record per CDR3 protein. The sample comprises roughly 560,000 distinct CDR3 sequences, around 11% of which are singletons, and roughly 8.2% rests with the top ten. Time point denoted: newly diagnosed GD, antithyroid drugs for less than 3 months. PBMC RNA served as the TCR library source. This sample also belongs to another study, concerning T cells in Graves' hyperthyroidism and ophthalmopathy.

The sequences come from peripheral blood mononuclear cells (PBMCs), collected at new diagnosis, from a patient treated with antithyroid drugs. This clonotype originated in a woman aged 30 to 39 with Graves disease.

The CDR3 DNA follows: TGTGCCAGCAGGTCCCCCGGAGGGACCCAGTACTTC. It is translated as CASRSPGGTQYF. V usage is TRBV28 and J usage is TRBJ2-5, with D perhaps matching TRBD2 (5 bases). Trimming removed 6 bases from V and 7 bases from J, with 12 bases in between. Germline values: CDR1 MDHEN, CDR2 SYDVKM. The CDR3 length is 12 residues.